Shown below are 14 T cell receptor beta chains from a single sample sequenced in a study of radiotherapy plus CTLA-4 blockade in lung cancer. Clones were sequenced by immunoSEQ multiplex PCR, and TCRdb holds only the in-frame ones, with some missing. There are about 46,000 clones in the sample; 70% to 80% occur only once, and 7.5% to 9.5% lies in the top ten. The specimen was peripheral blood, collected from a patient treated with radiotherapy plus ipilimumab. The receptors were gathered from a human donor with non-small cell lung cancer who had a complete response to radiotherapy plus ipilimumab.

The V call is TRBV7-2, the J call TRBJ1-2, with D hard to call. CDR3 size: 14 residues. Trimming stripped 3 bases from V and 5 bases from J, with 13 bases between. Germline lookup yields CDR1 SGHTA and CDR2 FQGNSA. CDR3 coding DNA: TGTGCCAGCAGCTTTGCGCGCGGGAGTTATGGCTACACCTTC. As protein: CASSFARGSYGYTF.

V gene TRBV19 combines with J gene TRBJ1-2, with D unclear. Trimming removed 5 bases at V and 6 bases at J, with 13 bases between. Germline V gene sequence: CDR1 LNHDA, CDR2 SQIVND (reference sequence). The CDR3 contains 13 residues. CDR3 nucleotide sequence: TGTGCCAGTAGTCGAGAGGGTCCGGATGGCTACACCTTC. Translating it yields CASSREGPDGYTF.

Only one count was recorded for this clone. V usage is TRBV2 and J usage is TRBJ2-5; 7 nucleotides agree with TRBD2. J lost 4 bases, V lost 7 bases, and 6 bases had no gene match. Germline-derived CDR1 and CDR2 are SNHLY and FYNNEI. CDR3 length: 13 residues. CDR3 amino acids: CASKGLFSETQYF. As DNA, the CDR3 is TGTGCCAGCAAGGGACTATTCTCAGAGACCCAGTACTTC. Supplemented by reference TRBV2 and TRBJ2-5, the full variable domain reads EPEVTQTPSHQVTQMGQEVILRCVPISNHLYFYWYRQILGQKVEFLVSFYNNEISEKSEIFDDQFSVERPDGSNFTLKIRSTKLEDSAMYFCASKGLFSETQYFGPGTRLLVL.

The rearrangement links TRBV2 to TRBJ2-2; D unclear. This CDR3 is 13 amino acids long. Per the germline V gene, CDR1 is SNHLY and CDR2 is FYNNEI. Trimming took 5 bases from V and 7 from J, leaving 11 bases between them. CDR3 in amino acids: CASSLERYGELFF. CDR3 DNA: TGTGCCAGCAGTCTAGAGAGATACGGGGAGCTGTTTTTT. The full variable domain, rest sourced from reference TRBV2 and TRBJ2-2, is EPEVTQTPSHQVTQMGQEVILRCVPISNHLYFYWYRQILGQKVEFLVSFYNNEISEKSEIFDDQFSVERPDGSNFTLKIRSTKLEDSAMYFCASSLERYGELFFGEGSRLTVL.

Details on this clone: The DNA is omitted, as the CDR3 cannot be located on it reliably, and the CDR3 follows TCRdb's listing. CDR3 protein: CSVASGASVFF. This chain links TRBV29-1 with TRBJ2-1; the tabulated D call, TRBD2, remains unverified against the DNA. Germline CDR1 SQVTM, CDR2 ANQGSEA. The CDR3 is 11 amino acids long, termini counted.

The table lists this clone with a count of one. CDR3 sequence reads: CASSDTSGDTQYF. The CDR3 DNA is TGTGCCAGCAGCGACACTTCAGGAGATACGCAGTATTTT. This rearrangement joins TRBV9 to TRBJ2-3; D gene ambiguous. The germline V and J ends were trimmed by 3 bases and 5 bases, with 10 bases remaining between them. This CDR3 is 13 amino acids long. The germline gives CDR1 SGDLS, CDR2 YYNGEE. Full variable domain (outside the CDR3, taken from reference TRBV9 and TRBJ2-3): DSGVTQTPKHLITATGQRVTLRCSPRSGDLSVYWYQQSLDQGLQFLIQYYNGEERAKGNILERFSAQQFPDLHSELNLSSLELGDSALYFCASSDTSGDTQYFGPGTRLTVL.

The J gene is TRBJ2-7, the V gene TRBV15; 10 bases are shared with TRBD1. V was clipped by 0 bases and J by 3 bases; unmatched bases: 5. The V gene's germline CDR1 is LNHNV and CDR2 YYDKDF (reference sequence). The CDR3 consists of 16 residues. CDR3 region: CATSRDVGTGDYEQYF. For the CDR3, the DNA is TGTGCCACCAGCAGAGATGTAGGGACAGGGGACTACGAGCAGTACTTC.

The chain has TRBV9 and TRBJ2-3; 9 bases map to TRBD2. The CDR3 contains 16 residues. Germline loops: CDR1 SGDLS, CDR2 YYNGEE. The V and J ends lost 0 bases and 7 bases, in that order; junction bases with no gene match: 9. Here the CDR3 DNA reads TGTGCCAGCAGCGTAGTGGCGGGAGGGCCGGGGAATACGCAGTATTTT. Translated: CASSVVAGGPGNTQYF.

The V and J genes are TRBV6-1 and TRBJ1-4, with D tentatively TRBD1 (5 bases). The germline CDR1 and CDR2 sequences are MNHNS and SASEGT. The CDR3 has 14 amino acids. V was pared by 3 bases and J by 8 bases, with 13 bases between. The CDR3 sequence: CASSDSGGGEKLFF. CDR3 DNA sequence: TGTGCCAGCAGTGACTCCGGGGGTGGAGAAAAACTGTTTTTT.

The chain is built from TRBV9 and TRBJ2-2; tentatively, D is TRBD2 (6 bases). The CDR3 runs to 16 residues. V lost 0 bases and J 5 bases, leaving 14 bases between the germline ends. Per the germline V gene, CDR1 is SGDLS and CDR2 is YYNGEE. The CDR3 nucleotides are TGTGCCAGCAGCGTAGGTATAGCCGGAGGGACCGGGGAGCTGTTTTTT. This codes for CASSVGIAGGTGELFF.

The genes are TRBV19 and TRBJ2-1, with 7 bases that match TRBD2. V shed 6 bases, J shed 3 bases, and the junction held 11 bases outside the gene matches. Germline CDR1 is LNHDA and CDR2 is SQIVND (reference sequence). This CDR3 has 16 amino acids. CDR3 region: CASSAKGGLGYNEQFF. CDR3 in DNA: TGTGCCAGTAGCGCTAAGGGAGGACTAGGCTACAATGAGCAGTTCTTC.

The chain combines TRBV5-5 with TRBJ1-6; possibly TRBD1 for D (5 bases). Trimming took off 7 bases at V and 5 bases at J, with 7 bases between the two ends. Per germline, CDR1 SGHKS and CDR2 YYEKEE (reference sequence). The CDR3 is 12 residues long. The CDR3 bases are TGTGCCAGCGGGGGGGATAATTCACCCCTCCACTTT. This translates into CASGGDNSPLHF.

The chain is built from TRBV19 and TRBJ2-2; the match to TRBD2 covers 10 bases. V trimming: 5 bases; J trimming: 4 bases; junction bases outside the gene matches: 1. Germline loops: CDR1 LNHDA, CDR2 SQIVND (reference sequence). This CDR3 contains 14 residues. CDR3 sequence (DNA): TGTGCCAGTAGTCTAGCGGGAGTCACCGGGGAGCTGTTTTTT. Its translation: CASSLAGVTGELFF.

This clone was seen a few times. The rearrangement uses TRBV10-1 and TRBJ2-2; no clear D. The CDR3 covers 13 residues. The V gene's germline CDR1 is WNHNN and CDR2 SYGVQD (reference sequence). Trimming cost V 4 bases and J 7 bases, with 10 bases left between them. CDR3 protein: CASSGWRGGELFF. The CDR3 DNA follows: TGCGCCAGCAGTGGTTGGCGAGGCGGGGAGCTGTTTTTT.